This T cell receptor (beta chain) was sequenced during a study of cytomegalovirus exposure and HLA in healthy donors. Primers: 60 Vbeta forward and 13 Jbeta reverse. Produced via immunoSEQ multiplex PCR; TCRdb's table is partial and in-frame only. The listing records around 140,000 clones. The CDR3 has 13 amino acids. Germline V gene sequence: CDR1 SGHRS, CDR2 YFSETQ. V lost 0 bases to trimming and J lost 5 bases; unmatched junction nucleotides: 1. The sequenced material came from PBMCs. The V gene is TRBV5-1, the J gene TRBJ2-5; 7 positions agree with TRBD1. This receptor was identified in a man aged 18 to 35 in good health and CMV-seronegative. In nucleotides, the CDR3 is TGCGCCAGCAGCTTGGGACAGGGTGAGACCCAGTACTTC. Its protein is CASSLGQGETQYF.